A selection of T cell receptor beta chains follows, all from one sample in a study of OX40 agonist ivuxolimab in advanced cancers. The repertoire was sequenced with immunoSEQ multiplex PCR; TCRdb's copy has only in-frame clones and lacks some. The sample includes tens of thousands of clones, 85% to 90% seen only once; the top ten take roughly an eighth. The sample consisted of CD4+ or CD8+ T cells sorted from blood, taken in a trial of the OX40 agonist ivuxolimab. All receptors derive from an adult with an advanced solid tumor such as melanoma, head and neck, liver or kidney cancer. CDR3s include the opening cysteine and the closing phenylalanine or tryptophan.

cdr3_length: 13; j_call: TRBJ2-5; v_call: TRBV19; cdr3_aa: CASSSDSQETQYF
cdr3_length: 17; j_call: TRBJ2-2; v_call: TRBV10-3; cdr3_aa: CAISDRLTSGNTGELFF
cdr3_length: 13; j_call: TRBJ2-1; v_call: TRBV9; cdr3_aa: CASGASDYNEQFF
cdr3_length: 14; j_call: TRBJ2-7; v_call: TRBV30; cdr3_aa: CAWTRLAGAYEQYF
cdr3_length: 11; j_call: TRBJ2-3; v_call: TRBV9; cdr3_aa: CASSTGDTQYF
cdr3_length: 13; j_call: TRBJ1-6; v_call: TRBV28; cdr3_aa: CASSGGDDSPLHF
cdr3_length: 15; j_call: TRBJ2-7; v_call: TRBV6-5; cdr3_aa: CASSYSGTWAYEQYF
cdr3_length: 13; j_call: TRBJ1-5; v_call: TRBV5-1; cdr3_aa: CASRNSSDQPQHF
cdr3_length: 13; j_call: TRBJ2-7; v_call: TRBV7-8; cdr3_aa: CASSLDRSYEQYF
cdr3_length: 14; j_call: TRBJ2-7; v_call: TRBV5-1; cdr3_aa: CASRLGLSSYEQYF
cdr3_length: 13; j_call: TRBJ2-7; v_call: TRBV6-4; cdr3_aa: CASSPDELGEQYF
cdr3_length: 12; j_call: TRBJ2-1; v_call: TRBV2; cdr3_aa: CASSERGDEQFF